A selection of T cell receptor beta chains follows, all from one sample in a study of beta chain features in type 1 diabetes. Measured with immunoSEQ multiplex PCR; TCRdb has only the in-frame clones, and not every one. The table includes around 180,000 clones, over 6% detected once. Sequences were obtained from central memory CD4+ T cells from blood. Receptor source: a man aged 18 to 30 with type 1 diabetes. Each CDR3 is given with its conserved first and last residue. The order of the fields is CDR3 length, V gene, clone size, D gene, J gene, CDR3 DNA, CDR3 protein. A D gene is named only where the DNA matches it firmly. Some rows mark clone size as missing; the rest say once, few, many or name a class of expanded clone.

15,TRBV5-8,.,TRBD1,TRBJ1-5,TGTGCCAGCAGCCGACGGACAGGAGGAGATCGGCCCCAGCATTTT,CASSRRTGGDRPQHF
13,TRBV18,many,.,TRBJ2-5,TGTGCCAGCTCAAACAATCCAGGAGAGACCCAGTACTTC,CASSNNPGETQYF
11,TRBV6-6,.,.,TRBJ2-5,TGTGCCAGCACGTTAGGGGTGACCCAGTACTTC,CASTLGVTQYF
13,TRBV30,.,.,TRBJ1-5,TGTGCCTGGAGTAAAGGGGACAATCAGCCCCAGCATTTT,CAWSKGDNQPQHF
14,TRBV6-1,few,TRBD1,TRBJ2-7,TGTGCCAGCAACCGGGACAGACTTTCCTACGAGCAGTACTTC,CASNRDRLSYEQYF
15,TRBV5-1,.,.,TRBJ2-1,TGCGCCAGCAGCGGGTGGTCAGGGGACGACAATGAGCAGTTCTTC,CASSGWSGDDNEQFF
14,TRBV7-2,.,.,TRBJ1-4,TGTGCCAGCCGTCGCAGAGGGCTAGGTGAAAAACTGTTTTTT,CASRRRGLGEKLFF
16,TRBV5-1,.,TRBD2,TRBJ2-1,TGCGCCAGCAGTTACCCCCTAGCGGTCACGGGGAATGAGCAGTTCTTC,CASSYPLAVTGNEQFF
16,TRBV5-1,.,TRBD2,TRBJ2-2,TGCGCCAGCAGCTTGGGACTAGCGGGACCTACCGGGGAGCTGTTTTTT,CASSLGLAGPTGELFF
15,TRBV6-5,few,TRBD1,TRBJ2-7,TGTGCCAGCAGTTACGGGACAGGGGCAACCTACGAGCAGTACTTC,CASSYGTGATYEQYF
16,TRBV18,few,TRBD1,TRBJ2-2,TGTGCCAGCTCACTTACAGGGGGCTCGAACACCGGGGAGCTGTTTTTT,CASSLTGGSNTGELFF
13,TRBV5-1,few,.,TRBJ2-3,TGCGCCAGCAGCTCGGGACAATTGGATACGCAGTATTTT,CASSSGQLDTQYF
14,TRBV29-1,few,TRBD1,TRBJ2-6,TGCAGCGCGTGGGACAGATCTGGGGCCAACGTCCTGACTTTC,CSAWDRSGANVLTF
16,TRBV4-1,few,.,TRBJ2-5,TGCGCCAGCAGCCAGAATCCGGGACGGAGGGAAGAGACCCAGTACTTC,CASSQNPGRREETQYF
13,TRBV11-2,few,.,TRBJ2-7,TGTGCCAGCAGCCATGGCGGAGGGAACGAGCAGTACTTC,CASSHGGGNEQYF
12,TRBV7-2,few,.,TRBJ2-7,TGTGCCAGCAGCTTAGGGAGGCGAGAGCAGTACTTC,CASSLGRREQYF
13,TRBV4-3,.,.,TRBJ2-2,TGCGCCAGCAGCCAAGTACGCGCCGGGGAGCTGTTTTTT,CASSQVRAGELFF
13,TRBV30,.,TRBD2,TRBJ2-1,TGTGCCTGGAGTAGAGCGGGAGTCGGCGAGCAGTTCTTC,CAWSRAGVGEQFF
15,TRBV2,few,TRBD1,TRBJ2-1,TGTGCCAGCAGTTACGGGACAGGGGGGGGGAATGAGCAGTTCTTC,CASSYGTGGGNEQFF
19,TRBV4-1,.,.,TRBJ2-2,TGCGCCAGCAGCCAAGAATTGGGAGGACGGCAGGCGAACACCGGGGAGCTGTTTTTT,CASSQELGGRQANTGELFF
15,TRBV25-1,.,TRBD1,TRBJ1-6,TGTGCCAGCAGTGAGGCCGGGACAGGGGGTTCACCCCTCCACTTT,CASSEAGTGGSPLHF
16,TRBV19,few,.,TRBJ1-5,TGTGCCAGTAGTATAGGCTCGGCAGGGTCAGATCAGCCCCAGCATTTT,CASSIGSAGSDQPQHF
12,TRBV29-1,few,TRBD1,TRBJ2-7,TGCAGCGTATTCGGACAGGCCTACGAGCAGTACTTC,CSVFGQAYEQYF
16,TRBV25-1,.,TRBD1,TRBJ2-7,TGTGCCAGCAGTGTGGTAGGTCAGGGGGCCGCCAACGAGCAGTACTTC,CASSVVGQGAANEQYF
12,TRBV6-5,.,.,TRBJ2-3,TGTGCCAGCAGTTATGAGGCAGATACGCAGTATTTT,CASSYEADTQYF
13,TRBV7-8,few,TRBD1,TRBJ1-4,TGTGCCAGCAGTCCTCGGACAGGAGGGAAACTGTTTTTT,CASSPRTGGKLFF
15,TRBV30,.,.,TRBJ1-2,TGTGCCTGGGCTTCGCAGGGAAGCGCTAACTATGGCTACACCTTC,CAWASQGSANYGYTF
16,TRBV9,few,TRBD2,TRBJ2-5,TGTGCCAGCAGCGTAGGCGTAGCGGGAGGGCCGGAGACCCAGTACTTC,CASSVGVAGGPETQYF
15,TRBV9,.,.,TRBJ1-1,TGTGCCAGCAGCGCGGAGGGGGACTACGGCACTGAAGCTTTCTTT,CASSAEGDYGTEAFF
13,TRBV6-4,.,.,TRBJ2-7,TGTGCCAGGCGGGGGCACCTCTATTCCGAGCAGTACTTC,CARRGHLYSEQYF
14,TRBV6-5,few,TRBD2,TRBJ2-7,TGTGCCAGCAGTAGACTAGCGAACTCCTACGAGCAGTACTTC,CASSRLANSYEQYF
14,TRBV6-5,.,TRBD1,TRBJ1-4,TGTGCCAGCAGAGGACAGGGCTTAATCGGAAAACTGTTTTTT,CASRGQGLIGKLFF